The 20 T cell receptor beta chains given below trace back to one sample, sequenced in a study of T cell repertoires in cytomegalovirus infection. One entry per CDR3 protein results from TCRdb running MiXCR on the reads. The sample records just under 300,000 distinct CDR3 sequences, around 10% being singletons. What was sequenced was PBMCs. The receptor set was obtained from a human donor in good health (CMV status not recorded). Some clones in this sample may be carry-over from other donors' samples.

This clonotype appeared many times. V and J are TRBV7-6 and TRBJ1-1, with unresolved D. V was shortened by 1 base and J by 4 bases, with 13 bases between the two germline ends. CDR3 length: 15 amino acids. The germline V gene encodes CDR1 SGHVS and CDR2 FNYEAQ. CDR3 residues: CASSLGTSGGTEAFF. CDR3 coding DNA: TGTGCCAGCAGCTTAGGAACAAGTGGTGGCACTGAAGCTTTCTTT.

This clonotype has ten or more counts. V gene TRBV28 combines with J gene TRBJ1-2; the D gene is possibly TRBD1 (6 bases). CDR3 length: 18 residues. The germline V and J ends were trimmed by 5 bases and 8 bases, with 30 bases remaining between them. Germline V gene data show CDR1 as MDHEN and CDR2 as SYDVKM. CDR3 amino acids: CASSPLPVLGGRLEGYTF. The DNA for the CDR3 is TGTGCCAGCAGTCCGCTACCAGTTTTGGGGGGGCGCCTGGAGGGCTACACCTTC.

The CDR3 loop reads CASSSRAASNEKLFF. CDR3 DNA: TGTGCCAGCAGTTCCAGGGCAGCCTCTAATGAAAAACTGTTTTTT. The genes are TRBV28 and TRBJ1-4; weak D call: TRBD1 (5 bases). Germline loops: CDR1 MDHEN, CDR2 SYDVKM. Trimming took off 4 bases at V and 3 bases at J, with 12 bases between the two ends. CDR3 size: 15 residues.

V gene TRBV3-1 combines with J gene TRBJ1-1, with D unresolved. The CDR3 spans 16 residues. The V end lost 1 base, the J end lost 6 bases, and 18 bases lay between the germline ends. Looked up from germline, CDR1 is LGHDT and CDR2 is YNNKEL (reference sequence). CDR3 region: CASSQVSGILSAEAFF. The DNA for the CDR3 is TGTGCCAGCAGCCAAGTTAGCGGGATCCTAAGCGCTGAAGCTTTCTTT.

The sample holds many counts of this clonotype. CDR3 in DNA: TGTGCCAGCAGCTTTCTACTAGCGGGGGCGGCGGATGAGCAGTTCTTC. Translating it yields CASSFLLAGAADEQFF. The V gene is TRBV7-9, the J gene TRBJ2-1, with 11 bases identical to TRBD2. Germline assignment: CDR1 SEHNR and CDR2 FQNEAQ (reference sequence). After removal of 3 bases from V and 8 bases from J, the junction contained 9 bases not matched to a gene. The CDR3 runs 16 residues.

This clonotype has ten or more counts. V and J are TRBV13 and TRBJ1-1, with D unclear. V gave up 3 bases and J gave up 4 bases, with 18 bases separating them. Germline-derived CDR1 and CDR2 are PRHDT and FYEKMQ (reference sequence). CDR3 length: 16 amino acids. The CDR3 sequence is CASSLGIGGVGTEAFF. As DNA, the CDR3 is TGTGCCAGCAGCTTGGGGATCGGCGGGGTGGGCACTGAAGCTTTCTTT.

This clonotype was recorded at least ten times. V and J are TRBV19 and TRBJ2-1; TRBD2 aligns across 10 bases. CDR1 and CDR2 from the germline V gene are LNHDA and SQIVND (reference sequence). The CDR3 sequence is 19 residues long. V gave up 2 bases and J gave up 0 bases; unmatched junction bases: 10. This chain's CDR3 is CASSIRTSGEQSSYNEQFF. The CDR3 bases are TGTGCCAGTAGTATAAGAACTAGCGGGGAGCAGAGCTCCTACAATGAGCAGTTCTTC. Variable domain in full (rest from reference TRBV19 and TRBJ2-1): DGGITQSPKYLFRKEGQNVTLSCEQNLNHDAMYWYRQDPGQGLRLIYYSQIVNDFQKGDIAEGYSVSREKKESFPLTVTSAQKNPTAFYLCASSIRTSGEQSSYNEQFFGPGTRLTVL.

In its sample, this clonotype was seen many times. The chain combines TRBV6-1 with TRBJ1-1; possibly TRBD1 for D (6 bases). The V end lost 5 bases, the J end lost 1 base, and 14 bases lay between the germline ends. The germline gives CDR1 MNHNS, CDR2 SASEGT. This CDR3 spans 15 amino acids. CDR3 protein: CASSKDRLSNTEAFF. The CDR3 nucleotides are TGTGCCAGCAGTAAGGACAGACTCTCGAACACTGAAGCTTTCTTT.

This chain uses TRBV15 with TRBJ2-3; D not certain. The germline gives CDR1 LNHNV, CDR2 YYDKDF (reference sequence). V lost 0 bases and J 0 bases, leaving 7 bases between the germline ends. This CDR3 spans 15 amino acids. DNA for the CDR3: TGTGCCACCAGCAGAGAACCCAGTAGCACAGATACGCAGTATTTT. Translated: CATSREPSSTDTQYF.

This clonotype was picked up many times. The chain recombines TRBV6-1 with TRBJ1-2, with TRBD1 identical over 11 bases. Germline-derived CDR1 and CDR2 are MNHNS and SASEGT. After removal of 1 base from V and 8 bases from J, the junction contained 3 bases not matched to a gene. The CDR3 has 14 residues. CDR3 protein: CASSEGTGGGGYTF. For the CDR3, the DNA is TGTGCCAGCAGTGAAGGGACAGGGGGCGGAGGCTACACCTTC.

This clonotype was picked up many times. The genes are TRBV7-2 and TRBJ1-2; TRBD1 is a possible D gene (5 bases). Germline V gene lookup returns CDR1 SGHTA and CDR2 FQGNSA. The CDR3 has 15 residues. The V and J ends lost 5 bases and 5 bases respectively, with 18 bases between them. The CDR3 is CASSLPEGALYGYTF. For the CDR3, the DNA is TGTGCCAGCAGCCTCCCGGAAGGGGCGTTGTATGGCTACACCTTC.

This rearrangement joins TRBV20-1 to TRBJ1-6, with 9 bases aligning to TRBD1. CDR3 length: 19 amino acids. Trimming removed 1 base from V and 7 bases from J; junction bases left unmatched: 17. Germline-derived CDR1 and CDR2 are DFQATT and SNEGSKA (reference sequence). The CDR3 spells CSARAWGRTGEVRNSPLHF. The CDR3 DNA is TGCAGTGCTAGAGCCTGGGGCCGGACAGGGGAGGTCAGAAATTCACCCCTCCACTTT.

This clonotype has a count of ten or more. This sequence joins TRBV7-2 and TRBJ2-2, with no clear D. Trimming pared 3 bases from V and 9 bases from J, leaving 8 bases between. Germline V gene lookup returns CDR1 SGHTA and CDR2 FQGNSA. The CDR3 spans 12 residues. The CDR3 here is CASSLILRELFF. The CDR3 DNA is TGTGCCAGCAGCTTGATACTCCGGGAGCTGTTTTTT. The full variable domain, rest sourced from reference TRBV7-2 and TRBJ2-2, is GAGVSQSPSNKVTEKGKDVELRCDPISGHTALYWYRQSLGQGLEFLIYFQGNSAPDKSGLPSDRFSAERTGGSVSTLTIQRTQQEDSAVYLCASSLILRELFFGEGSRLTVL.

This clonotype was counted between two and nine times. V and J are TRBV20-1 and TRBJ2-7; D call uncertain. From germline, CDR1 is DFQATT and CDR2 SNEGSKA (reference sequence). V was clipped by 3 bases and J by 5 bases, with 5 bases between them. CDR3 length: 10 amino acids. The CDR3 coding sequence is TGCAGTGCTAGTCCGCACGAGCAGTACTTC. It encodes CSASPHEQYF.

This clonotype was recorded a few times. The rearrangement joins TRBV20-1 to TRBJ1-4; TRBD1 is a possible D gene (5 bases). CDR1 is DFQATT, CDR2 SNEGSKA, per germline (reference sequence). V was cut by 5 bases and J by 8 bases, with 18 bases left in between. The CDR3 is made up of 14 amino acids. The DNA of the CDR3 is TGCAGTGCTTTTCCCCCGGGACCCCAAGAAAAACTGTTTTTT. It is translated as CSAFPPGPQEKLFF.

This clonotype showed up many times. V is TRBV7-6 and J is TRBJ2-1; 9 positions agree with TRBD2. There are 14 residues in the CDR3. Germline-derived CDR1 and CDR2 are SGHVS and FNYEAQ. Trimming cost V 2 bases and J 5 bases; bases outside gene matches: 1. CDR3 region: CASSLRLADNEQFF. CDR3 in DNA: TGTGCCAGCAGCTTAAGACTAGCGGACAATGAGCAGTTCTTC.

This rearrangement joins TRBV20-1 to TRBJ2-7; 8 bases match TRBD1. Trimming removed 6 bases from V and 4 bases from J; junction bases left unmatched: 11. The CDR3 length is 14 residues. Germline CDR1 and CDR2: DFQATT and SNEGSKA (reference sequence). CDR3 region: CSAKNPGQGYEQYF. CDR3 sequence (DNA): TGCAGTGCAAAAAATCCCGGACAGGGTTACGAGCAGTACTTC.

The sample holds a few counts of this clonotype. V gene TRBV28 combines with J gene TRBJ2-1; D call uncertain. With 10 bases removed from V and 0 bases from J, the gap between germline ends came to 10 bases. The CDR3 runs to 13 residues. CDR1 and CDR2 from the germline V gene are MDHEN and SYDVKM. DNA for the CDR3: TGTGCCACCTCGAGAGGCTCCTACAATGAGCAGTTCTTC. This sequence encodes CATSRGSYNEQFF.

This clonotype has more than one count but fewer than ten. The chain combines TRBV20-1 with TRBJ1-5, with 7 positions matching TRBD1. Germline V gene sequence: CDR1 DFQATT, CDR2 SNEGSKA (reference sequence). This CDR3 is 18 amino acids long. V trimming: 3 bases; J trimming: 0 bases; junction bases outside the gene matches: 14. The CDR3 sequence is CSARTGRETAYSNQPQHF. As DNA, the CDR3 is TGCAGTGCTAGGACAGGGAGGGAAACTGCCTATAGCAATCAGCCCCAGCATTTT.

This chain uses TRBV20-1 with TRBJ2-1, with 13 bases that match TRBD2. J lost 5 bases, V lost 3 bases, and 4 bases had no gene match. The CDR3 covers 15 residues. From germline, CDR1 is DFQATT and CDR2 SNEGSKA (reference sequence). CDR3 sequence: CSASTSGGADNEQFF. In DNA form, the CDR3 reads TGCAGTGCTAGCACTAGCGGGGGGGCCGACAATGAGCAGTTCTTC.